The rows below give T cell receptor beta chains drawn from one sample of a study of blood T cell repertoires in COVID-19. Assay: immunoSEQ multiplex PCR; the TCRdb copy retains only in-frame clones and omits some. This sample has over 45,000 clones, with roughly nine tenths found just once. Sequencing was carried out using peripheral blood. The receptor source for this set is a man aged 80 or over in a cohort sampled during active COVID-19. Both conserved end residues are part of each CDR3. The D gene is left open where the match is weak. Size tells how often a clone was seen (once, few, many) or the class of an expanded clone, and some rows leave it out.

len	v_gene	d_gene	abundance	j_gene	CDR3nt	CDR3aa
17	TRBV19	TRBD2	-	TRBJ2-1	TGTGCCAGTAGTACCCCCTGGACTAGCGGGATAGGTAATGAGCAGTTCTTC	CASSTPWTSGIGNEQFF
14	TRBV12-5	TRBD1	-	TRBJ1-5	TGTGCTAGTGGTTCCGGACAGGTCAATCAGCCCCAGCATTTT	CASGSGQVNQPQHF
14	TRBV5-1	TRBD1	few	TRBJ1-6	TGCGCCAGCAGCTTGGGACAGGGCGGCTCACCCCTCCACTTT	CASSLGQGGSPLHF
16	TRBV2	TRBD2	-	TRBJ2-1	TGTGCCAGCGCCACGACGGGGGGGAGCTCCTACAATGAGCAGTTCTTC	CASATTGGSSYNEQFF
15	TRBV7-9	-	-	TRBJ1-6	TGTGCCAGCAGCCCGATAGGGGGGGGGCAGGCACCCCTCCACTTT	CASSPIGGGQAPLHF
14	TRBV11-2	-	-	TRBJ1-1	TGTGCCAGCAGCTTAACAGACCTGAACACTGAAGCTTTCTTT	CASSLTDLNTEAFF
17	TRBV30	TRBD1	-	TRBJ1-1	TGTGCCTGGAGTGTTAGGACAGGGGGCGTAAGGAACACTGAAGCTTTCTTT	CAWSVRTGGVRNTEAFF
14	TRBV30	-	-	TRBJ2-1	TGTGCCTGGTCCGGGCGGGGGCTGAACAATGAGCAGTTCTTC	CAWSGRGLNNEQFF
15	TRBV3-1/TRBV3-2	TRBD1	-	TRBJ1-6	TGTGCCAGCAGCCCCCGGGACAGCAATAATTCACCCCTCCACTTT	CASSPRDSNNSPLHF
15	TRBV9	TRBD2	-	TRBJ2-7	TGTGCCAGCAGCCCACGAACTAGCGGGGCCTACGAGCAGTACTTC	CASSPRTSGAYEQYF
14	TRBV5-6	-	-	TRBJ2-3	TGTGCCAGCAGCTTGGTGGGCGTGCCAGATACGCAGTATTTT	CASSLVGVPDTQYF
14	TRBV3-1/TRBV3-2	-	-	TRBJ2-7	TGTGCCAGCAGCCAAGGTAACAGGGTCTACGAGCAGTACTTC	CASSQGNRVYEQYF
15	TRBV3-1/TRBV3-2	-	once	TRBJ2-2	TGTGCCAGCAGCCAAGGGACTAGGGGGGCCGGGGAGCTGTTTTTT	CASSQGTRGAGELFF
11	TRBV30	-	-	TRBJ2-7	TGTGCCTGGAGTTGGGAGCACGAGCAGTACTTC	CAWSWEHEQYF
13	TRBV5-4	TRBD1	-	TRBJ1-2	TGTGCCAGCAGGGGAGACAGGGACTATGGCTACACCTTC	CASRGDRDYGYTF
15	TRBV11-2	-	-	TRBJ2-7	TGTGCCAGCAGCTTAGCGACTGGGGGCGGGTACGAGCAGTACTTC	CASSLATGGGYEQYF
12	TRBV7-9	-	-	TRBJ2-2	TGTGCCAGCAGCGAGTTTTACGGGGAGCTGTTTTTT	CASSEFYGELFF
16	TRBV23-1	TRBD1	-	TRBJ1-2	TGCGCCAGCAGTCCACCGGAGGGACAGGGGGGCTATGGCTACACCTTC	CASSPPEGQGGYGYTF
19	TRBV9	TRBD2	once	TRBJ2-3	TGTGCCAGCAGCGTACGCCAGGGACTAGCGGGAGGCGCGACAGATACGCAGTATTTT	CASSVRQGLAGGATDTQYF
15	TRBV2	TRBD1	-	TRBJ1-4	TGTGCCAGCAAAGATCGGGGACAGACTAATGAAAAACTGTTTTTT	CASKDRGQTNEKLFF
14	TRBV5-8	-	-	TRBJ2-7	TGTGCCAGCAGCTTGGGGACAGTAGCCTACGAGCAGTACTTC	CASSLGTVAYEQYF
14	TRBV3-1/TRBV3-2	-	-	TRBJ1-6	TGTGCCAGCAGCCCTCGGACTGAGGATTCACCCCTCCACTTT	CASSPRTEDSPLHF
15	TRBV7-9	-	-	TRBJ1-1	TGTGCCAGCAGCTTGAGCGGGGGGCGCGGCACTGAAGCTTTCTTT	CASSLSGGRGTEAFF
16	TRBV7-9	TRBD2	-	TRBJ2-3	TGTGCCAGCAGCACCCCTAGCGGGGGGGTTTCAGATACGCAGTATTTT	CASSTPSGGVSDTQYF
13	TRBV29-1	-	-	TRBJ2-1	TGCAGCGTCACCCGTACCGGGTTCAATGAGCAGTTCTTC	CSVTRTGFNEQFF
14	TRBV6-4	-	-	TRBJ2-2	TGTGCCAGCAGTCTTTCCGCGAACACCGGGGAGCTGTTTTTT	CASSLSANTGELFF
17	TRBV11-2	TRBD1	-	TRBJ2-7	TGTGCCAGCAGCTTAGATCCGGGGACAGGGGCCCCCTACGAGCAGTACTTC	CASSLDPGTGAPYEQYF
13	TRBV2	-	once	TRBJ1-1	TGTGCCAGCAGCGTAGAGGGAGGGCTTGAAGCTTTCTTT	CASSVEGGLEAFF
16	TRBV5-4	TRBD1	-	TRBJ2-5	TGTGCCAGCAGCGATGCCGGGACAGGGGGTTGGGAGACCCAGTACTTC	CASSDAGTGGWETQYF
14	TRBV19	TRBD1	-	TRBJ1-1	TGTGCCAGTACCGGGGGACAGGGAAACACTGAAGCTTTCTTT	CASTGGQGNTEAFF